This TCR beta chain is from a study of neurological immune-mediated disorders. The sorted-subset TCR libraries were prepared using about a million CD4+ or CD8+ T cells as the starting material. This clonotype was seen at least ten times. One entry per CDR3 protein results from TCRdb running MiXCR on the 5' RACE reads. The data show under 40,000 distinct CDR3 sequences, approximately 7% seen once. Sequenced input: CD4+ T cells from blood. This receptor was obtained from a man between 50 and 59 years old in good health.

This CDR3 reads CASTTTGQGHYNEQFF. The CDR3 bases are TGTGCCAGCACCACCACGGGACAGGGCCACTACAATGAGCAGTTCTTC. The chain uses TRBV19 and TRBJ2-1; 9 bases match TRBD1. The germline gives CDR1 LNHDA, CDR2 SQIVND (reference sequence). The CDR3 is made up of 16 amino acids. The junction had 12 bases not matched to a gene; V was cut back by 9 bases and J by 3 bases.